The TCR beta chain under discussion was sequenced for a study of CXCR3-negative and CXCR3-positive naive CD8 T cells. General observations from the study: Researchers report CXCR3 expression partially decreased after cryopreservation, with fresh PBMCs used in most assays. Naive CXCR3-negative cells resembled naive CXCR3-positive cells in TRBV-TRBJ usage; memory cells differed. CXCR3-positive naive cells had TRB CDR3s that were more hydrophobic than CXCR3-negative naive cells had.

CDR3 length: 15 residues. Per the germline V gene, CDR1 is MGHRA and CDR2 is YSYEKL. Turning to this clonotype: Its antigen is unknown.

With 300,000 cells each, the CD8+ T cell subsets were individually sorted in triplicate. TRB cDNA libraries were made by UMI-labeled 5' RACE. For each CDR3 protein, TCRdb gives one entry from its re-call of the 5' RACE reads, without DNA. This sample's table reports around 95,000 distinct CDR3 sequences. The chain carries TRBV4-1 and TRBJ1-1; TCRdb indicates TRBD1, and absent DNA this call remains unverified. Source material: naive CXCR3+ CD8+ T cells from blood. Subset described: CD45RO-CCR7+CD27+CD95- naive CD8+ T cells expressing CXCR3 (TNR3+). This TCR was sampled from a human donor in good health. Some clones in this sample may be carry-over from other donors' samples. This CDR3 is CASSHRQGERTEAFF.